Presented here are 2 T cell receptor beta chains from one specimen sequenced in a study of CD8 T cells in Susac syndrome. An amount of RNA that ranged from roughly 0.5 to 1 ug was reverse transcribed with random hexamers. TCRdb re-analysed the immunoSEQ multiplex PCR reads in MiXCR, keeping a single row per CDR3 protein. The sample lists around 300,000 distinct CDR3 sequences, 90% to 95% occurring once. Sequencing input: CD4+ T cells from PBMCs. The receptor source for this set is a human donor with multiple sclerosis.

The chain recombines TRBV18 with TRBJ1-5; perhaps TRBD1 as D (6 bases). This CDR3 is built from 16 residues. Germline V gene lookup returns CDR1 KGHSH and CDR2 LQKENI. Trimming removed 3 bases at V and 7 bases at J, with 19 bases between. The CDR3 DNA reads TGTGCCAGCTCACCGGGCGGACAGCGGACGATCCAGCCCCAGCATTTT. Amino acid sequence: CASSPGGQRTIQPQHF.

This sequence joins TRBV29-1 and TRBJ2-1; 7 bases agree with TRBD2. V lost 7 bases, J lost 10 bases, and 10 bases stayed unmatched. CDR3 length equals 12 residues. Per the germline V gene, CDR1 is SQVTM and CDR2 is ANQGSEA. The CDR3 loop is CSGVWPGREQFF. The DNA of the CDR3 is TGCAGCGGGGTCTGGCCCGGGAGGGAGCAGTTCTTC.